These T cell receptor beta chains were read from a single sample in a study of tumor-infiltrating lymphocytes in localized non-small cell lung cancer. TCRdb's table, derived via immunoSEQ multiplex PCR, lists solely in-frame clones and lacks some. Of 3,500 to 4,000 clones listed, less than 85% are singletons. The specimen was uninvolved lung tissue not adjacent to the tumor. All receptors come from a human donor with non-small cell lung cancer. The CDR3 runs from the conserved cysteine through the conserved F or W. A D gene is named only where the DNA matches it firmly. Only some rows state a clone size, as once, few, many or a class for expanded clones.

-	-	TRBJ2-7	TRBV21-1	17	CASSTGQGLTRSYEQYF	TGTGCCAGCAGCACCGGACAGGGGTTAACAAGATCCTACGAGCAGTACTTC
-	-	TRBJ2-7	TRBV28	13	CATSRLGWDEQYF	TGTGCCACCTCACGTTTGGGGTGGGATGAGCAGTACTTC
-	-	TRBJ1-2	TRBV10-2	14	CASSESGQGRSYTF	TGCGCCAGCAGTGAGTCGGGGCAGGGAAGAAGCTACACCTTC
TRBD1	-	TRBJ2-1	TRBV27	15	CASLPASDRVNEQFF	TGTGCCAGCCTGCCCGCTTCGGACAGGGTAAATGAGCAGTTCTTC
-	-	TRBJ2-7	TRBV6-6	11	CASSYTYEQYF	TGTGCCAGCAGTTACACCTACGAGCAGTACTTC
-	few	TRBJ2-7	TRBV21-1	15	CASSKQYRGPYEQYF	TGTGCCAGCAGCAAACAATACAGGGGTCCCTACGAGCAGTACTTC
-	once	TRBJ1-5	TRBV6-6	13	CASSGQPNQPQHF	TGTGCCAGCAGTGGACAGCCTAATCAGCCCCAGCATTTT
TRBD2	-	TRBJ2-3	TRBV13	15	CASSLTRGGADTQYF	TGTGCCAGCAGCTTAACCCGGGGGGGGGCAGATACGCAGTATTTT
-	-	TRBJ1-1	TRBV14	14	CASSPQQGGTEAFF	TGTGCCAGCAGCCCCCAGCAGGGCGGGACTGAAGCTTTCTTT
-	-	TRBJ1-2	TRBV29-1	12	CSVVQGNYGYTF	TGCAGCGTAGTACAGGGAAACTATGGCTACACCTTC
-	-	TRBJ2-3	TRBV5-4	13	CASSLDDAPPQYF	TGTGCCAGCAGCTTGGATGACGCCCCCCCGCAGTATTTT
TRBD1	-	TRBJ2-3	TRBV9	15	CASSTGTGGTDTQYF	TGTGCCAGCAGCACCGGGACAGGGGGCACAGATACGCAGTATTTT
-	-	TRBJ2-5	TRBV5-6	17	CASSLGLGGATGETQYF	TGTGCCAGCAGCTTGGGCTTGGGGGGGGCGACGGGAGAGACCCAGTACTTC
-	-	TRBJ1-1	TRBV5-8	13	CASSLQTNTEAFF	TGTGCCAGCAGCTTACAAACGAACACTGAAGCTTTCTTT
-	-	TRBJ2-2	TRBV7-2	14	CASVSRAGTGELFF	TGTGCCAGCGTTAGTCGGGCTGGCACCGGGGAGCTGTTTTTT
-	once	TRBJ1-3	TRBV11-2	14	CASSFDRAGNTIYF	TGTGCCAGCAGCTTCGACAGAGCTGGAAACACCATATATTTT
-	-	TRBJ1-4	TRBV18	16	CASSPRARGLGEKLFF	TGTGCCAGCTCACCAAGGGCTAGGGGCCTCGGCGAAAAACTGTTTTTT
-	-	TRBJ1-4	TRBV2	13	CASSFPPLAKLFF	TGTGCCAGCAGTTTTCCCCCGTTAGCAAAACTGTTTTTT
-	-	TRBJ2-7	TRBV29-1	15	CSVEVRAVGSYEQYF	TGCAGCGTTGAAGTTAGGGCAGTAGGGTCCTACGAGCAGTACTTC
TRBD1	few	TRBJ1-2	TRBV6-5	12	CASSWTGNGYTF	TGTGCCAGCAGTTGGACAGGAAACGGCTACACCTTC
-	-	TRBJ2-7	TRBV2	15	CASSPSYSKHYEQYF	TGTGCCAGCAGCCCCTCTTATTCTAAACACTACGAGCAGTACTTC
TRBD2	-	TRBJ2-5	TRBV9	13	CASGREGVETQYF	TGTGCCAGCGGCAGGGAGGGCGTGGAGACCCAGTACTTC
-	few	TRBJ1-3	TRBV5-6	15	CASSSETDPGNTIYF	TGTGCCAGCAGCTCCGAGACAGATCCTGGAAACACCATATATTTT
-	-	TRBJ1-4	TRBV18	14	CASSPPSGNEKLFF	TGTGCCAGCTCACCACCCTCGGGTAATGAAAAACTGTTTTTT
-	-	TRBJ1-5	TRBV10-1	15	CASTSEQVRNQPQHF	TGCGCCAGCACCTCGGAGCAGGTACGCAATCAGCCCCAGCATTTT
-	-	TRBJ1-2	TRBV28	12	CASSRRGYGYTF	TGTGCCAGCAGTAGGCGGGGCTATGGCTACACCTTC
-	few	TRBJ2-1	TRBV4-1	15	CASSPRTNEDNEQFF	TGCGCCAGCAGCCCCCGGACAAATGAGGACAATGAGCAGTTCTTC
TRBD1	few	TRBJ1-5	TRBV28	16	CASSRLPGGGNQPQHF	TGTGCCAGCAGCCGACTACCAGGGGGCGGCAATCAGCCCCAGCATTTT
-	-	TRBJ2-1	TRBV6-1	15	CASSEFLNPGNEQFF	TGTGCCAGCAGTGAATTCCTTAACCCGGGTAATGAGCAGTTCTTC
TRBD2	-	TRBJ2-7	TRBV7-9	15	CASSFGSGGRYEQYF	TGTGCCAGCAGCTTCGGATCGGGAGGGCGGTACGAGCAGTACTTC
-	-	TRBJ1-1	TRBV18	15	CASSPGARDNTEAFF	TGTGCCAGCTCACCAGGAGCCAGGGATAACACTGAAGCTTTCTTT
-	-	TRBJ1-2	TRBV10-3	11	CAISEHEITTF	TGTGCCATCAGTGAACACGAAATTACAACCTTC
-	-	TRBJ2-1	TRBV10-3	13	CAIRPAGHSEQFF	TGTGCCATCAGGCCGGCCGGACATTCTGAGCAGTTCTTC
-	few	TRBJ2-7	TRBV30	12	CAWSVRANEQYF	TGTGCCTGGAGTGTACGAGCGAACGAGCAGTACTTC
-	-	TRBJ2-7	TRBV5-6	15	CASSLSPGMTYEQYF	TGTGCCAGCAGCTTGTCCCCAGGTATGACCTACGAGCAGTACTTC
-	-	TRBJ2-5	TRBV7-9	15	CASSPVGPVGETQYF	TGTGCCAGCAGCCCCGTCGGACCAGTCGGAGAGACCCAGTACTTC
TRBD2	-	TRBJ2-3	TRBV7-6	15	CASSRGWTSADTQYF	TGTGCCAGCAGCCGGGGGTGGACTAGCGCAGATACGCAGTATTTT
-	once	TRBJ1-4	TRBV13	15	CASSLRGAPNEKLFF	TGTGCCAGCAGCTTACGAGGGGCGCCGAATGAAAAACTGTTTTTT
TRBD2	-	TRBJ2-7	TRBV28	16	CASSRSDLAGDYEQYF	TGTGCCAGCAGCCGAAGCGACCTAGCGGGAGATTACGAGCAGTACTTC
TRBD2	-	TRBJ2-7	TRBV28	14	CATQPGLAGQEQYF	TGTGCCACGCAACCGGGACTAGCGGGGCAAGAGCAGTACTTC
-	-	TRBJ1-1	TRBV28	13	CASSPWGYTEAFF	TGTGCCAGCAGTCCATGGGGATACACTGAAGCTTTCTTT
TRBD2	few	TRBJ2-1	TRBV7-9	15	CASSRLAGGRDEQFF	TGTGCCAGCAGCCGACTAGCGGGGGGGCGGGATGAGCAGTTCTTC
TRBD2	few	TRBJ2-2	TRBV7-2	16	CASSWVLRGRAGELFF	TGTGCCAGCAGCTGGGTATTGCGGGGGAGGGCCGGGGAGCTGTTTTTT
-	-	TRBJ1-1	TRBV18	17	CASSPRSGLTMNTEAFF	TGTGCCAGCTCACCCCGTTCAGGCCTAACGATGAACACTGAAGCTTTCTTT
-	-	TRBJ2-7	TRBV18	11	CASSPGYEQYF	TGTGCCAGCTCACCAGGCTACGAGCAGTACTTC